A single sample gave rise to the 26 T cell receptor beta chains below, sequenced in a study of blood T cell repertoires in COVID-19. The protocol was immunoSEQ multiplex PCR, while the TCRdb copy is restricted to in-frame clones and leaves out a portion. Of 150,000 to 200,000 clones listed, 80% to 85% were seen once; the top ten hold under 3.5%. Sequencing input: peripheral blood. These receptors were obtained from a woman in her sixties with acute or convalescent COVID-19.

The chain couples TRBV19 to TRBJ1-6; the D is unclear. Germline V CDR1 and CDR2: LNHDA, SQIVND (reference sequence). V gave up 1 base and J gave up 9 bases, with 16 bases separating them. The length of the CDR3 is 16 residues. The CDR3 region is CASSIGTASRGSPLHF. CDR3 DNA sequence: TGTGCCAGTAGTATAGGAACGGCCAGTCGGGGTTCACCCCTCCACTTT.

The V and J genes are TRBV7-2 and TRBJ2-5; TRBD1 matches 9 bases. Losses at the gene ends were 4 bases for V and 4 bases for J; bases not matched to a gene: 4. The CDR3 is made up of 14 amino acids. The V gene's germline CDR1 is SGHTA and CDR2 FQGNSA. CDR3 sequence: CASSYGTGRETQYF. The CDR3 DNA is TGTGCCAGCAGCTACGGGACAGGGCGAGAGACCCAGTACTTC.

This clone was detected only once. The DNA of the CDR3 is TGCGCCAGCAGCGGAGGGACAGGAGATGGCTACACCTTC. Protein sequence: CASSGGTGDGYTF. The chain couples TRBV5-1 to TRBJ1-2; the match to TRBD1 covers 8 bases. The junction had 5 bases not matched to a gene; V was cut back by 4 bases and J by 6 bases. Germline-derived CDR1 and CDR2 are SGHRS and YFSETQ. The CDR3 loop spans 13 amino acids.

This sequence joins TRBV2 and TRBJ2-2; the match to TRBD2 covers 10 bases. J lost 5 bases, V lost 1 base, and 4 bases had no gene match. The CDR3 loop spans 16 amino acids. Per the germline V gene, CDR1 is SNHLY and CDR2 is FYNNEI. The DNA of the CDR3 is TGTGCCAGCAGTGAAGTAGCGGGGGGTATGACCGGGGAGCTGTTTTTT. It specifies CASSEVAGGMTGELFF. Together with reference TRBV2 and TRBJ2-2, the CDR3 gives the full variable domain: EPEVTQTPSHQVTQMGQEVILRCVPISNHLYFYWYRQILGQKVEFLVSFYNNEISEKSEIFDDQFSVERPDGSNFTLKIRSTKLEDSAMYFCASSEVAGGMTGELFFGEGSRLTVL.

The chain carries TRBV2 and TRBJ1-3; TRBD1 is a possible D gene (6 bases). CDR1 and CDR2 from the germline V gene are SNHLY and FYNNEI. V lost 7 bases and J 5 bases, leaving 12 bases between the germline ends. The CDR3 runs 13 residues. The CDR3, as DNA: TGTGCCAGCATGGGGACACATCGAAACACCATATATTTT. Translated, it gives CASMGTHRNTIYF.

The chain combines TRBV19 with TRBJ2-2; 9 nucleotides agree with TRBD2. The V gene end was trimmed by 10 bases and the J gene end by 8 bases; junction bases not matched to a gene: 17. CDR1 and CDR2 (germline): LNHDA, SQIVND (reference sequence). This CDR3 comprises 16 residues. The CDR3 here is CATNGASGALGGELFF. In DNA, the CDR3 is TGTGCCACCAATGGGGCTAGCGGGGCCTTGGGTGGGGAGCTGTTTTTT.

This chain uses TRBV6-6 with TRBJ1-5; 7 bases agree with TRBD1. The trim removed 5 bases at V and 5 bases at J, leaving 18 bases unmatched. The CDR3 consists of 18 residues. In germline, CDR1 is MNHNY, CDR2 SVGAGI (reference sequence). The CDR3 protein is CASSPKNSQGQSYQPQHF. The CDR3 DNA follows: TGTGCCAGCAGTCCCAAAAATAGCCAGGGACAGTCCTATCAGCCCCAGCATTTT.

V gene TRBV29-1 combines with J gene TRBJ2-1; 8 bases are shared with TRBD2. The germline V gene has CDR1 SQVTM and CDR2 ANQGSEA. The V and J ends lost 6 bases and 4 bases, in that order; junction bases with no gene match: 5. CDR3 length: 13 amino acids. CDR3 protein: CSVDGGAYNEQFF. The CDR3 DNA follows: TGCAGCGTCGACGGGGGGGCATACAATGAGCAGTTCTTC.

This clone was found a few times. The chain links TRBV19 to TRBJ1-3, with D possibly being TRBD1 (6 bases). CDR1 LNHDA and CDR2 SQIVND come from the germline V gene (reference sequence). Trimming removed 8 bases at V and 2 bases at J, with 10 bases between. The CDR3 loop spans 13 amino acids. The DNA for the CDR3 is TGTGCCAGTCGGACAGAGGCTGGAAACACCATATATTTT. Its protein is CASRTEAGNTIYF.

The rearrangement links TRBV28 to TRBJ1-3; 8 nucleotides agree with TRBD1. With 10 bases clipped from V and 0 bases from J, the junction kept 5 bases outside the gene matches. CDR3 length equals 14 residues. The germline CDR1 and CDR2 sequences are MDHEN and SYDVKM. The CDR3 here is CATTGGLSGNTIYF. CDR3 DNA sequence: TGTGCCACTACAGGGGGGCTCTCTGGAAACACCATATATTTT. The entire variable domain, with the rest obtained from reference TRBV28 and TRBJ1-3, is as follows: DVKVTQSSRYLVKRTGEKVFLECVQDMDHENMFWYRQDPGLGLRLIYFSYDVKMKEKGDIPEGYSVSREKKERFSLILESASTNQTSMYLCATTGGLSGNTIYFGEGSWLTVV.

The chain is built from TRBV6-5 and TRBJ1-5; D remains unclear. The CDR3 runs 14 residues. In germline, CDR1 is MNHEY, CDR2 SVGAGI. The germline V and J ends were trimmed by 5 bases and 4 bases, with 12 bases remaining between them. The CDR3 nucleotides read TGTGCCAGCAGTCCCGACACCTTGAATCAGCCCCAGCATTTT. Amino acid sequence: CASSPDTLNQPQHF.

J is TRBJ2-1 and V is TRBV3-1 (or the pseudogene TRBV3-2), with 10 bases identical to TRBD1. CDR3 size: 15 residues. Germline CDR1 reads LGHDT; CDR2 reads YNNKEL (reference sequence). Trimming cost V 1 base and J 5 bases; bases outside gene matches: 2. CDR3 sequence: CASSQVGQGHNEQFF. CDR3 DNA: TGTGCCAGCAGCCAAGTGGGACAGGGGCACAATGAGCAGTTCTTC.

The rearrangement uses TRBV9 and TRBJ1-2; 8 nucleotides line up with TRBD1. V was pared by 0 bases and J by 8 bases, with 9 bases of the junction left unmatched. Germline lookup yields CDR1 SGDLS and CDR2 YYNGEE. This CDR3 region has 15 residues. The CDR3 loop reads CASSVADGQGEGYTF. The CDR3 DNA is TGTGCCAGCAGCGTAGCGGACGGACAGGGAGAGGGCTACACCTTC.

The chain employs TRBV28 and TRBJ1-1, with D possibly TRBD1 on 6 matching bases. The CDR3 is 15 amino acids. V dropped 6 bases and J dropped 2 bases, with 16 bases sitting between them. Germline V gives CDR1 MDHEN, CDR2 SYDVKM. The CDR3 DNA follows: TGTGCCAGCAGAGGACAGAGGCTGGGTAACACTGAAGCTTTCTTT. Translation: CASRGQRLGNTEAFF.

This chain connects TRBV28 to TRBJ2-1; 11 nucleotides agree with TRBD2. In germline, CDR1 is MDHEN, CDR2 SYDVKM. The CDR3 is 15 residues long. The ends lost 1 base at V and 4 bases at J; junction bases unmatched: 0. CDR3 DNA: TGTGCCAGCAGTTTATCTAGCGGGGGGTACAATGAGCAGTTCTTC. Translated: CASSLSSGGYNEQFF.

The chain uses TRBV7-9 and TRBJ1-5; no definite D call. Trimming shortened V by 1 base and J by 5 bases, and 6 bases separated the two germline ends. The germline CDR1 and CDR2 sequences are SEHNR and FQNEAQ (reference sequence). The CDR3 consists of 13 residues. CDR3 residues: CASSLVGDQPQHF. As DNA, the CDR3 is TGTGCCAGCAGCTTAGTGGGCGATCAGCCCCAGCATTTT.

The chain has TRBV12-3 or TRBV12-4 and TRBJ1-2; 7 nucleotides agree with TRBD1. V lost 7 bases and J lost 5; bases outside the gene matches: 7. The length of the CDR3 is 13 residues. Written as DNA, the CDR3 is TGTGCCAGCACCCGGACAGGAACATATGGCTACACCTTC. Protein: CASTRTGTYGYTF.

V is TRBV10-3 and J is TRBJ1-2; 7 bases map to TRBD1. The CDR3 has 14 amino acids. The germline V gene has CDR1 ENHRY and CDR2 SYGVKD. V was clipped by 2 bases and J by 5 bases; unmatched bases: 5. CDR3 DNA sequence: TGTGCCATCAGTGAGGGCCTACAGGGGTATGGCTACACCTTC. Translating gives CAISEGLQGYGYTF.

The V gene is TRBV19, the J gene TRBJ2-7, with D hard to call. CDR1 and CDR2 (germline): LNHDA, SQIVND (reference sequence). The CDR3 is made up of 15 amino acids. V lost 11 bases and J 0 bases, leaving 20 bases between the germline ends. CDR3 DNA: TGTGCCCTTGCCAAGAAGCTTGAGAGCTCCTACGAGCAGTACTTC. Translating gives CALAKKLESSYEQYF. Using reference TRBV19 and TRBJ2-7 for the parts outside the CDR3, the full variable domain is DGGITQSPKYLFRKEGQNVTLSCEQNLNHDAMYWYRQDPGQGLRLIYYSQIVNDFQKGDIAEGYSVSREKKESFPLTVTSAQKNPTAFYLCALAKKLESSYEQYFGPGTRLTVT.

The genes are TRBV5-6 and TRBJ1-5; possible D gene TRBD1, 6 bases. Germline V CDR1 and CDR2: SGHDT, YYEEEE. The CDR3 runs 14 residues. With 4 bases removed from V and 3 bases from J, the gap between germline ends came to 11 bases. The CDR3 DNA reads as TGTGCCAGCAGCATACAGGGCCTCAATCAGCCCCAGCATTTT. It translates to CASSIQGLNQPQHF.

The rearrangement links TRBV2 to TRBJ2-2; 8 nucleotides agree with TRBD2. Per the germline V gene, CDR1 is SNHLY and CDR2 is FYNNEI. This CDR3 has 15 amino acids. The junction had 3 bases not matched to a gene; V was cut back by 5 bases and J by 1 base. The CDR3 bases are TGTGCCAGCAGTTTAGCGGGGCGGAACACCGGGGAGCTGTTTTTT. It is translated as CASSLAGRNTGELFF.

This rearrangement joins TRBV11-2 to TRBJ2-3; 7 nucleotides match TRBD2. V trimming: 3 bases; J trimming: 2 bases; junction bases outside the gene matches: 2. The length of the CDR3 is 14 residues. Germline CDR1 is SGHAT and CDR2 is FQNNGV. CDR3 sequence reads: CASSLGGYTDTQYF. The CDR3 region has the DNA TGTGCCAGCAGCTTGGGGGGGTACACAGATACGCAGTATTTT.

V gene TRBV5-1 combines with J gene TRBJ2-7; D may be TRBD2 (5 bases). V gave up 0 bases and J gave up 0 bases, with 13 bases separating them. This CDR3 has 16 amino acids. CDR1 and CDR2 (germline): SGHRS, YFSETQ. CDR3 nucleotide sequence: TGCGCCAGCAGCTTGGGTAGCGCCTCAAGCTCCTACGAGCAGTACTTC. Translated: CASSLGSASSSYEQYF.

The gene calls are TRBV2 and TRBJ1-4; the D is unclear. The germline V gene encodes CDR1 SNHLY and CDR2 FYNNEI. CDR3 length: 10 residues. Trimming took 4 bases from V and 14 from J, leaving 8 bases between them. In DNA, the CDR3 is TGTGCCAGCAGTGCCTCGAGGCTGTTTTTT. It is translated as CASSASRLFF.

V gene TRBV7-2 combines with J gene TRBJ1-5, with D possibly being TRBD1 (5 bases). CDR3 length: 14 residues. From germline, CDR1 is SGHTA and CDR2 FQGNSA. V was shortened by 6 bases and J by 1 base, with 10 bases between the two germline ends. The CDR3 loop is CASRGQGSNQPQHF. The CDR3 nucleotides read TGTGCCAGCAGGGGGCAGGGAAGCAATCAGCCCCAGCATTTT.

The chain links TRBV12-5 to TRBJ1-1; D is perhaps TRBD1 (6 bases). CDR1 and CDR2 from the germline V gene are LGHNT and FRNRAP. Trimming left V 6 bases short and J 0 bases short, with 11 bases between. CDR3 length: 14 residues. This chain's CDR3 is CASGTDRLNTEAFF. CDR3 bases: TGTGCTAGTGGAACGGACAGATTGAACACTGAAGCTTTCTTT.